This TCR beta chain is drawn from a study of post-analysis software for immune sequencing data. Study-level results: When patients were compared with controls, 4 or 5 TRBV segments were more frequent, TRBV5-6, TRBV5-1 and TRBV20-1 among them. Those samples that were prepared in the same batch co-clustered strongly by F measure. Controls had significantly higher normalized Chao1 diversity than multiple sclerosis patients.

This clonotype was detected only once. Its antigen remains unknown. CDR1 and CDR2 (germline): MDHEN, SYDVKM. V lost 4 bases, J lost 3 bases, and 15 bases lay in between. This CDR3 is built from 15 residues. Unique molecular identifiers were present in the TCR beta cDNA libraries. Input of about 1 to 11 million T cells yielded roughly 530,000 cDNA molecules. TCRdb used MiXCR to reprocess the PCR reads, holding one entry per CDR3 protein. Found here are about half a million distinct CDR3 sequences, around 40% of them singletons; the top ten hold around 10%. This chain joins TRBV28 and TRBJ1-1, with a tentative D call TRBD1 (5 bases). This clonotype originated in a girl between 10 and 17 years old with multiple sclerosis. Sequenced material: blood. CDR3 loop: CASSSTAGVDTEAFF. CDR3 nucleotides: TGTGCCAGCAGTTCGACGGCGGGGGTTGACACTGAAGCTTTCTTT.